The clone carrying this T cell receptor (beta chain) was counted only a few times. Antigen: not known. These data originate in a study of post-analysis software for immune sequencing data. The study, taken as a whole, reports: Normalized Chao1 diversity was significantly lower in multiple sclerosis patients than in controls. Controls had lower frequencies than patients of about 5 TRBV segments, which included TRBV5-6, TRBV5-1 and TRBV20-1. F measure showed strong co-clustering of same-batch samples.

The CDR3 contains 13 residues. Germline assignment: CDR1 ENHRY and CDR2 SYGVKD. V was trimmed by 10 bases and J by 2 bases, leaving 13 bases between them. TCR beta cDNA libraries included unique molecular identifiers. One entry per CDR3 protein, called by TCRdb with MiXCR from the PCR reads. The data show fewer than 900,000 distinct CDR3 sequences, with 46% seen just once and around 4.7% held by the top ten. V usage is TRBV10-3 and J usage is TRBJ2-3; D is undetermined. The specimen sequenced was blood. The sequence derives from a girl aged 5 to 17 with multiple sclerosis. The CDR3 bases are TGTGCCAGCCTAGACCAAAACACAGATACGCAGTATTTT. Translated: CASLDQNTDTQYF.